This TCR beta chain derives from a study of T-cell memory formation after mild COVID-19. Trimming pared 4 bases from V and 2 bases from J, leaving 9 bases between. Looked up from germline, CDR1 is SGHDN and CDR2 is FVKESK. The CDR3 consists of 14 residues. TCRdb recomputed calls from the 5' RACE reads with MiXCR, one row per CDR3 protein. Found here are over 350,000 distinct CDR3 sequences, more than 15% of them singletons; the top ten hold 20% to 25%. The sequenced sample consisted of PBMCs or a T cell subset sorted from them (not recorded which). The chain couples TRBV14 to TRBJ2-1; the D gene is possibly TRBD1 (5 bases). The sequence derives from a man aged 18 to 30 who had mild COVID-19 (a few samples of this study predate the infection). Cell type and time point are not known. DNA of the CDR3: TGTGCCAGCAGCCCATACAGGCCCTACAATGAGCAGTTCTTC. This codes for CASSPYRPYNEQFF. The whole variable domain, remainder taken from reference TRBV14 and TRBJ2-1, is EAGVTQFPSHSVIEKGQTVTLRCDPISGHDNLYWYRRVMGKEIKFLLHFVKESKQDESGMPNNRFLAERTGGTYSTLKVQPAELEDSGVYFCASSPYRPYNEQFFGPGTRLTVL.